This T cell receptor (beta chain) was recovered during a study of identical twins. Whole-study results and caveats: Conclusions rested on cross-sectional statistics rather than following the same donors.

cDNA molecules carried unique molecular identifiers, and template switching added a universal primer site. MiXCR, run by TCRdb on the 5' RACE reads, gives a single entry per CDR3 protein. The sample lists 1.5 million to 2 million distinct CDR3 sequences, under 35% occurring once. The sample holds many counts of this clonotype. Antigen: not known. The CDR3 sequence is 14 residues long. The ends lost 4 bases at V and 4 bases at J; junction bases unmatched: 2. Germline CDR1 is MNHNS and CDR2 is SASEGT. J is TRBJ2-7 and V is TRBV6-1, with 12 bases that match TRBD2. This TCR came from a newborn girl in good health. Sequencing input: cord blood. CDR3 residues: CASSVTSGSYEQYF. CDR3 sequence (DNA): TGTGCCAGCAGTGTGACTAGCGGGAGTTACGAGCAGTACTTC.